Listed below are T cell receptor beta chains from one sample, sequenced in a study of PD-L1 blockade in urothelial cancer. Only in-frame clones appear in the TCRdb table, and some are missing; sequencing was by immunoSEQ multiplex PCR. Altogether tens of thousands of clones are present, 88% being singletons, with the ten largest covering about 11%. The material was PBMCs, obtained around atezolizumab (anti-PD-L1) treatment. Source of these receptors: a man aged 55 to 70 with urothelial cancer. The CDR3 runs from the conserved cysteine through the conserved F or W. The D gene is left open where the match is weak. The size field is filled for only some rows; it gives once, few, many or a size class.

V gene: TRBV7-7
D gene: TRBD2
clone size: .
J gene: TRBJ2-3
CDR3 protein: CASSLGGGRTDTQYF
CDR3 DNA: TGTGCTAGCAGCTTAGGCGGGGGGCGCACAGATACGCAGTATTTT

V gene: TRBV30
D gene: .
clone size: .
J gene: TRBJ1-5
CDR3 protein: CAWSVAENQPQHF
CDR3 DNA: TGTGCCTGGAGTGTAGCCGAGAATCAGCCCCAGCATTTT

V gene: TRBV4-2
D gene: TRBD2
clone size: .
J gene: TRBJ2-7
CDR3 protein: CASSPPTSGDSYEQYF
CDR3 DNA: TGTGCCAGCAGCCCACCCACTAGCGGGGACTCCTACGAGCAGTACTTC

V gene: TRBV6-5
D gene: TRBD1
clone size: .
J gene: TRBJ2-1
CDR3 protein: CASSYTRDRYNEQFF
CDR3 DNA: TGTGCCAGCAGTTACACCAGGGACAGATACAATGAGCAGTTCTTC

V gene: TRBV30
D gene: TRBD1
clone size: .
J gene: TRBJ2-3
CDR3 protein: CAWSRGGTGVVSDTQYF
CDR3 DNA: TGTGCCTGGAGTAGAGGGGGGACAGGGGTGGTTTCTGATACGCAGTATTTT

V gene: TRBV19
D gene: .
clone size: once
J gene: TRBJ1-5
CDR3 protein: CASSIDRAGNQPQHF
CDR3 DNA: TGTGCCAGTAGTATAGATCGGGCAGGGAATCAGCCCCAGCATTTT

V gene: TRBV2
D gene: .
clone size: .
J gene: TRBJ1-4
CDR3 protein: CASSGGAGFEKLFF
CDR3 DNA: TGTGCCAGCAGTGGCGGGGCAGGGTTTGAAAAACTGTTTTTT

V gene: TRBV11-3
D gene: TRBD1
clone size: .
J gene: TRBJ2-2
CDR3 protein: CASSLRTGVGELFF
CDR3 DNA: TGTGCCAGCAGCCTCCGGACAGGGGTCGGGGAGCTGTTTTTT

V gene: TRBV7-2
D gene: .
clone size: .
J gene: TRBJ2-7
CDR3 protein: CASSLNPPGMTFREQYF
CDR3 DNA: TGTGCCAGCAGCTTAAACCCCCCCGGGATGACGTTTAGGGAGCAGTACTTC

V gene: TRBV6-6
D gene: .
clone size: .
J gene: TRBJ1-2
CDR3 protein: CASIATGFYGYTF
CDR3 DNA: TGTGCCAGCATCGCAACAGGGTTCTATGGCTACACCTTC

V gene: TRBV6-5
D gene: .
clone size: few
J gene: TRBJ2-7
CDR3 protein: CASSSHYEQYF
CDR3 DNA: TGTGCCAGCAGTTCCCACTACGAGCAGTACTTC

V gene: TRBV28
D gene: .
clone size: .
J gene: TRBJ1-2
CDR3 protein: CASSRGRYTF
CDR3 DNA: TGTGCCAGCTCAAGAGGCCGCTACACCTTC

V gene: TRBV7-9
D gene: TRBD2
clone size: .
J gene: TRBJ2-3
CDR3 protein: CASSFGTTFTDTQYF
CDR3 DNA: TGTGCCAGCAGCTTCGGGACTACTTTCACAGATACGCAGTATTTT

V gene: TRBV5-1
D gene: .
clone size: .
J gene: TRBJ2-3
CDR3 protein: CASSLRGYTDTQYF
CDR3 DNA: TGCGCCAGCAGCCTCCGGGGTTACACAGATACGCAGTATTTT

V gene: TRBV6-5
D gene: .
clone size: .
J gene: TRBJ2-3
CDR3 protein: CASSYYWGQRTDTQYF
CDR3 DNA: TGTGCCAGCAGTTACTACTGGGGCCAGCGCACAGATACGCAGTATTTT

V gene: TRBV6-1
D gene: .
clone size: .
J gene: TRBJ2-7
CDR3 protein: CASSPITPGSYEQYF
CDR3 DNA: TGTGCCAGCAGCCCAATTACACCCGGGTCCTACGAGCAGTACTTC

V gene: TRBV5-4
D gene: .
clone size: once
J gene: TRBJ1-2
CDR3 protein: CASSLIANYGYTF
CDR3 DNA: TGTGCCAGCAGCTTGATAGCTAACTATGGCTACACCTTC

V gene: TRBV6-4
D gene: TRBD1
clone size: .
J gene: TRBJ1-2
CDR3 protein: CASSQGQAGGYTF
CDR3 DNA: TGTGCCAGCAGCCAGGGACAGGCGGGTGGCTACACCTTC

V gene: TRBV7-2
D gene: TRBD1
clone size: .
J gene: TRBJ2-7
CDR3 protein: CASSLDTGAGEQYF
CDR3 DNA: TGTGCCAGCAGCTTGGATACAGGGGCCGGCGAGCAGTACTTC

V gene: TRBV5-4
D gene: .
clone size: .
J gene: TRBJ1-4
CDR3 protein: CASSSRSTNEKLFF
CDR3 DNA: TGTGCCAGCAGCTCCCGGAGCACTAATGAAAAACTGTTTTTT

V gene: TRBV7-3
D gene: .
clone size: .
J gene: TRBJ2-2
CDR3 protein: CASSLTTLARVRAGELFF
CDR3 DNA: TGTGCCAGCAGCTTAACCACGCTCGCCAGGGTCAGAGCCGGGGAGCTGTTTTTT

V gene: TRBV27
D gene: .
clone size: .
J gene: TRBJ2-7
CDR3 protein: CASSRKSPAYEQYF
CDR3 DNA: TGTGCCAGCAGTCGCAAATCGCCAGCCTACGAGCAGTACTTC

V gene: TRBV19
D gene: TRBD2
clone size: .
J gene: TRBJ2-7
CDR3 protein: CASSRLAGGQGYEQYF
CDR3 DNA: TGTGCCAGTAGTCGGCTAGCGGGGGGGCAGGGGTACGAGCAGTACTTC

V gene: TRBV13
D gene: .
clone size: .
J gene: TRBJ2-7
CDR3 protein: CASSLGRAYEQYF
CDR3 DNA: TGTGCCAGCAGCTTAGGCCGGGCCTACGAGCAGTACTTC

V gene: TRBV28
D gene: TRBD1
clone size: once
J gene: TRBJ1-2
CDR3 protein: CASTTGGGGYTF
CDR3 DNA: TGTGCCAGTACGACAGGGGGAGGTGGCTACACCTTC

V gene: TRBV6-1
D gene: .
clone size: .
J gene: TRBJ1-4
CDR3 protein: CASTGTSDEKLFF
CDR3 DNA: TGTGCCAGTACAGGGACCTCCGACGAAAAACTGTTTTTT

V gene: TRBV30
D gene: .
clone size: .
J gene: TRBJ2-5
CDR3 protein: CAWSVSSGKETQYF
CDR3 DNA: TGTGCCTGGAGTGTAAGTAGCGGAAAAGAGACCCAGTACTTC

V gene: TRBV6-5
D gene: .
clone size: .
J gene: TRBJ1-2
CDR3 protein: CASSYNLNYGYTF
CDR3 DNA: TGTGCCAGCAGTTACAACCTAAACTATGGCTACACCTTC

V gene: TRBV19
D gene: .
clone size: .
J gene: TRBJ2-2
CDR3 protein: CASIDRTGELFF
CDR3 DNA: TGTGCCAGTATTGACAGGACCGGGGAGCTGTTTTTT

V gene: TRBV5-1
D gene: TRBD1
clone size: .
J gene: TRBJ2-2
CDR3 protein: CASSLALTGADTGELFF
CDR3 DNA: TGCGCCAGCAGCTTGGCCTTGACAGGGGCTGATACCGGGGAGCTGTTTTTT

V gene: TRBV7-2
D gene: .
clone size: .
J gene: TRBJ1-5
CDR3 protein: CASSLVIDQPQHF
CDR3 DNA: TGTGCCAGCAGCTTAGTTATCGATCAGCCCCAGCATTTT

V gene: TRBV7-9
D gene: .
clone size: .
J gene: TRBJ2-2
CDR3 protein: CASTSQKGGGGELFF
CDR3 DNA: TGTGCCAGCACCTCTCAGAAAGGTGGCGGCGGGGAGCTGTTTTTT

V gene: TRBV29-1
D gene: .
clone size: .
J gene: TRBJ1-4
CDR3 protein: CSVTGQDQAKGLFF
CDR3 DNA: TGCAGCGTTACCGGGCAGGACCAGGCTAAGGGGCTGTTTTTT

V gene: TRBV6-4
D gene: .
clone size: .
J gene: TRBJ2-1
CDR3 protein: CASSEQTSDNEQFF
CDR3 DNA: TGTGCCAGCAGTGAACAGACTAGTGACAATGAGCAGTTCTTC

V gene: TRBV10-1
D gene: .
clone size: .
J gene: TRBJ1-6
CDR3 protein: CASLGGVITDNSPLHF
CDR3 DNA: TGCGCCAGCCTCGGGGGGGTTATCACCGATAATTCACCCCTCCACTTT

V gene: TRBV29-1
D gene: .
clone size: .
J gene: TRBJ2-1
CDR3 protein: CSVEISSYNEQFF
CDR3 DNA: TGCAGCGTTGAAATTAGCTCCTACAATGAGCAGTTCTTC

V gene: TRBV11-2
D gene: TRBD1
clone size: .
J gene: TRBJ1-5
CDR3 protein: CASSTDRGAGPQHF
CDR3 DNA: TGTGCCAGCAGCACAGACAGGGGCGCGGGGCCCCAGCATTTT

V gene: TRBV6-5
D gene: .
clone size: .
J gene: TRBJ2-1
CDR3 protein: CASRRRDLTYNEQFF
CDR3 DNA: TGTGCCAGCAGACGCCGGGACTTGACCTACAATGAGCAGTTCTTC

V gene: TRBV5-1
D gene: TRBD1
clone size: .
J gene: TRBJ1-1
CDR3 protein: CASSTQGAWTEAFF
CDR3 DNA: TGCGCCAGCAGCACACAGGGGGCTTGGACTGAAGCTTTCTTT

V gene: TRBV5-1
D gene: .
clone size: .
J gene: TRBJ1-4
CDR3 protein: CASSREGTNEKLFF
CDR3 DNA: TGCGCCAGCAGCAGAGAGGGAACTAATGAAAAACTGTTTTTT

V gene: TRBV11-2
D gene: .
clone size: once
J gene: TRBJ1-3
CDR3 protein: CASSLGQQSGNTIYF
CDR3 DNA: TGTGCCAGCAGCTTAGGTCAACAGTCTGGAAACACCATATATTTT

V gene: TRBV19
D gene: TRBD1
clone size: few
J gene: TRBJ1-2
CDR3 protein: CASLRPDRAYGYTF
CDR3 DNA: TGTGCCAGCCTCCGACCGGACAGGGCCTATGGCTACACCTTC